This T cell receptor beta chain was retrieved from a study of regulatory T cells in long-lasting Graves disease. Whole-study results and caveats: Thyroid tissue was not studied; only peripheral blood was. Newly diagnosed patients shared 950 to 1,000 public clonotypes; persistent patients shared some 2,700. Newly diagnosed disease favored TRBV20-1 and TRBJ2-1 over persistent disease.

This clonotype was seen ten or more times. The antigen remains unidentified. CDR3-region Arm-PCR and iRepertoire HTBI primers produced the TCR beta libraries. MiXCR was run by TCRdb on the multiplex PCR reads, yielding one entry per CDR3 protein. The sample lists around 400,000 distinct CDR3 sequences, less than 30% occurring once. The CDR3 sequence is 13 residues long. CDR1 is SGHTA and CDR2 is FQGTGA in the germline V gene. Trimming stripped 4 bases from V and 5 bases from J, with 11 bases between. Documented time point: persistent/refractory GD, antithyroid drugs over 5 years with positive TRAb. Researchers made the TCR library from RNA that was extracted from PBMCs. Staff drew around 8.5 milliliters of peripheral blood into EDTA tubes.

The V call is TRBV7-3, the J call TRBJ1-1; D call uncertain. This TCR derives from a woman aged 40 to 55 with Graves disease. This specimen consisted of peripheral blood mononuclear cells (PBMCs), obtained when the disease was refractory, from a patient treated with antithyroid drugs. This CDR3 reads CASSSQTNTEAFF. The CDR3 region has the DNA TGTGCCAGCAGCTCCCAGACAAATACTGAAGCTTTCTTT.